Listed below are T cell receptor beta chains from one sample, sequenced in a study of technical replicates of blood from several donors. The data were produced by immunoSEQ multiplex PCR, yet TCRdb's version contains in-frame clones alone and is incomplete. This table holds around 79,000 clones, more than 85% found once. Source material: T cells isolated from PBMCs. Receptors were obtained from a human donor in good health. Some clones in this sample may be carry-over from other donors' samples. CDR3s include the opening cysteine and the closing phenylalanine or tryptophan. D genes are given only for firm matches. The size of a clone is reported for some rows only, either as once, few or many, or as a class for expanded clones.

J	D	V	size	DNA	CDR3
TRBJ1-1	-	TRBV6-5	-	TGTGCCAGCAGTTATTTCCAAATGGCAAACACTGAAGCTTTCTTT	CASSYFQMANTEAFF
TRBJ2-3	-	TRBV9	-	TGTGCCAGCAGCGTAGTGGGTAGCGGCCTCACAGATACGCAGTATTTT	CASSVVGSGLTDTQYF
TRBJ2-7	-	TRBV5-1	-	TGCGCCAGCAGCCCGGGCCTCGGGCAGGGGTCCTACGAGCAGTACTTC	CASSPGLGQGSYEQYF
TRBJ1-4	TRBD1	TRBV5-6	-	TGTGCCAGCAGCTCATCCCGGGACAGGGGGGGTGAAAAACTGTTTTTT	CASSSSRDRGGEKLFF
TRBJ1-5	-	TRBV28	-	TGTGCCAGCAGATGGGACAATAACAGCAATCAGCCCCAGCATTTT	CASRWDNNSNQPQHF
TRBJ2-7	TRBD2	TRBV7-9	-	TGTGCCAGCAGCCCCCGACTAGCGGTCGCCTACGAGCAGTACTTC	CASSPRLAVAYEQYF
TRBJ1-5	-	TRBV6-5	-	TGTGCCAGCAGCCGGACACCTTTTCATCAGCCCCAGCATTTT	CASSRTPFHQPQHF
TRBJ1-5	-	TRBV6-6	-	TGTGCCAGCAGTTCTGGTCGGCAGGGCAATCAGCCCCAGCATTTT	CASSSGRQGNQPQHF
TRBJ2-7	TRBD2	TRBV15	-	TGTGCCACCAGCGCGGGACTAGTAGAGTACGAGCAGTACTTC	CATSAGLVEYEQYF
TRBJ2-7	TRBD1	TRBV5-6	-	TGTGCCAGCAGCTCCCCGGGACAGGGTAACTATGGCGAGCAGTACTTC	CASSSPGQGNYGEQYF
TRBJ1-4	-	TRBV28	-	TGTGCCAGCAGCCCTACGGAGGCCGCTGAAAAACTGTTTTTT	CASSPTEAAEKLFF
TRBJ1-3	-	TRBV4-2	-	TGTGCCAGCAGCCAAGAGAACAGGGCCGGAAACACCATATATTTT	CASSQENRAGNTIYF
TRBJ1-2	-	TRBV10-1	-	TGCGCCAGCAGTAAACCCGGGACATGCGGACCTTATGGCTACACCTTC	CASSKPGTCGPYGYTF
TRBJ2-6	-	TRBV6-4	-	TGTGCCAGCAGTACCGGTGAATCTGGGGCCAACGTCCTGACTTTC	CASSTGESGANVLTF
TRBJ1-5	-	TRBV18	once	TGTGCCAGCTCAGTCCCAAATCAGCCCCAGCATTTT	CASSVPNQPQHF
TRBJ2-1	-	TRBV7-7	-	TGTGCCAGCAGCTTAGCAGTGCGAAATGAGCAGTTCTTC	CASSLAVRNEQFF
TRBJ1-1	TRBD1	TRBV27	few	TGTGCCAGCAGTCCCCTATACCGCGACAGGGGGAACACTGAAGCTTTCTTT	CASSPLYRDRGNTEAFF
TRBJ1-1	-	TRBV6-5	-	TGTGCCAGCAGTTACTCCCATGAAGCTTTCTTT	CASSYSHEAFF
TRBJ2-5	TRBD2	TRBV5-1	once	TGCGCCAGCAGTGTAGCGGGATACCAAGAGACCCAGTACTTC	CASSVAGYQETQYF
TRBJ2-7	-	TRBV6-6	-	TGTGCCAGCAGTTACTCCGACCCGAGACAACATGGGCAGTACTTC	CASSYSDPRQHGQYF
TRBJ1-1	-	TRBV11-2	once	TGTGCCAGCACCTATATGAACACTGAAGCTTTCTTT	CASTYMNTEAFF
TRBJ1-3	TRBD1	TRBV6-5	-	TGTGCCAGCAAGGGGACAGGGACATACACCATATATTTT	CASKGTGTYTIYF
TRBJ2-7	-	TRBV28	few	TGTGCCAGTCGTCCACAGGGCTACGAGCAGTACTTC	CASRPQGYEQYF
TRBJ2-1	TRBD2	TRBV4-2	few	TGTGCCAGCAGCCAAGACCTACCCTGGGGACTAGCGGGAGCCGACAATGAGCAGTTCTTC	CASSQDLPWGLAGADNEQFF
TRBJ2-3	TRBD2	TRBV11-3	-	TGTGCCAGCAGCTTATTTGGGACTAACATTTTT	CASSLFGTNIF
TRBJ2-1	TRBD2	TRBV5-6	-	TGTGCCAGCAGCCACAAGACTAGCGGGAGGAATGAGCAGTTCTTC	CASSHKTSGRNEQFF
TRBJ1-5	-	TRBV15	-	TGTGCCACCAGCAGAGATCGGGGGATTAATCAGCCCCAGCATTTT	CATSRDRGINQPQHF
TRBJ2-1	TRBD2	TRBV19	-	TGTGCCAGTAGCTCTCTAGCGGGAGGGCTCAATGAGCAGTTCTTC	CASSSLAGGLNEQFF
TRBJ2-7	TRBD2	TRBV11-3	-	TGTGCCAGCAGCTTAGACCGAGCGGGAGGGCCTGGAAGCTACGAGCAGTACTTC	CASSLDRAGGPGSYEQYF